The following is a TCR beta chain sequence with its context. The final CDR3 position lacks the conserved phenylalanine or tryptophan, pointing to a likely read error. Unsorted bulk tissue of roughly 17-33 mg yielded co-extracted RNA and DNA. Production of TCR beta cDNA used 500 ng total RNA together with a constant-region primer. Employing slightly modified ARM-PCR, three nested multiplex PCR rounds were run, and these gave rise to the TCR beta libraries. TCRdb processed the multiplex PCR reads anew with MiXCR; each CDR3 protein has one entry. The repertoire holds around 71,000 distinct CDR3 sequences, with 71% as singletons. These data come from a study of tumor-infiltrating lymphocytes in primary liver carcinoma. Sequencing was carried out using liver tumor tissue from sampling region 4. Indicated subset: tumor region T4, right-lateral pole. The TCR sequence derives from a woman between 55 and 75 years old with primary liver carcinoma and hepatitis B virus infection.

CDR3 sequence reads: CACSNWEVNEQFI. Written as DNA, the CDR3 is TGTGCCTGCAGTAACTGGGAGGTGAATGAGCAGTTCATC. The V and J genes are TRBV28 and TRBJ2-1; maybe TRBD2 (6 bases). The V gene's germline CDR1 is MDHEN and CDR2 SYDVKM. This CDR3 is built from 13 residues.